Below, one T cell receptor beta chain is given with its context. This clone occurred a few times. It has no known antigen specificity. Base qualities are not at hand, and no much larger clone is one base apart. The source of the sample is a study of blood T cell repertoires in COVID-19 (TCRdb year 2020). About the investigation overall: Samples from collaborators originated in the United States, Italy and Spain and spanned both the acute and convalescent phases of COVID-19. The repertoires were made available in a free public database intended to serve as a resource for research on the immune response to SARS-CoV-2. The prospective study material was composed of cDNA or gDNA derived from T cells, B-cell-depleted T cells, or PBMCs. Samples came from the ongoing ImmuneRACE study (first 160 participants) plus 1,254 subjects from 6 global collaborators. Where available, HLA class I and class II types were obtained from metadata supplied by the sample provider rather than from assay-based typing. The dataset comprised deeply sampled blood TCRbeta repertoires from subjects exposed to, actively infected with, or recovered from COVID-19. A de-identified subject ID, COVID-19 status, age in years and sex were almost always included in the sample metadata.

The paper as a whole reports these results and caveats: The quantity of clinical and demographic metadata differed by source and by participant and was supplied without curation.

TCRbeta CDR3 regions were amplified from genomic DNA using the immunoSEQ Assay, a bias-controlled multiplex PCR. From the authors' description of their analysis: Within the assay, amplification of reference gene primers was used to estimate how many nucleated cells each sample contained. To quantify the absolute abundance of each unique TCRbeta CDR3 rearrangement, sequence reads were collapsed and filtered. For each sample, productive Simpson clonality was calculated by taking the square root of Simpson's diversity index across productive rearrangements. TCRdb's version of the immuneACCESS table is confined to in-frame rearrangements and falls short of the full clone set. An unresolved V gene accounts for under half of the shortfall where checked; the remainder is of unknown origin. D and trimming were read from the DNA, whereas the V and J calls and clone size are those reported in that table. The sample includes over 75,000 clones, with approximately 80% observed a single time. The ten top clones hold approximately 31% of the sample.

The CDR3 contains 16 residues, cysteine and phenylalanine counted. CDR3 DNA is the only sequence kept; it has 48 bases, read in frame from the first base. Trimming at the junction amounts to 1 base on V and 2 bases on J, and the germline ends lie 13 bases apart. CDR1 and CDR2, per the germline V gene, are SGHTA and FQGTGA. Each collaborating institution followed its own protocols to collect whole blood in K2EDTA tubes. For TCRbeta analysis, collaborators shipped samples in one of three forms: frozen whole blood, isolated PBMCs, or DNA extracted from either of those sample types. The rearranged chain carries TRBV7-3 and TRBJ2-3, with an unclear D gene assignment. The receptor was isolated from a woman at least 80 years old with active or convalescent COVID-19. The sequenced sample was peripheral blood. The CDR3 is CASSLSGTVLTDTQYF. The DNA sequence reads TGTGCCAGCAGCTTAAGTGGAACAGTTCTCACAGATACGCAGTATTTT.